The entry below gives a single TCR beta chain sequence along with its context. A second roughly 6 to 12 cycle PCR used barcoded and J-beta primers. Unique molecular identifiers of 12 random nucleotides labeled each cDNA. TCRdb reprocessed the 5' RACE reads with MiXCR, giving one entry per CDR3 protein. The sample includes hundreds of thousands of distinct CDR3 sequences, roughly half seen only once; the top ten take roughly 13%. The draw of peripheral blood yielded ten milliliters from each donor. Total RNA was extracted at no less than 6 micrograms per sample. This record belongs to a study of blood T cells in healthy people across ages. V lost 0 bases and J lost 7; bases outside the gene matches: 6. CDR1 SGHRS and CDR2 YFSETQ come from the germline V gene. The CDR3 contains 16 residues.

The chain recombines TRBV5-1 with TRBJ2-3; 12 nucleotides align to TRBD2. Sequencing used blood. The receptor was derived from a woman older than 75 in good health. The CDR3 spells CASSLGLAGALHTQYF. CDR3 sequence (DNA): TGCGCCAGCAGCTTGGGACTAGCGGGGGCGCTTCATACGCAGTATTTT.